This entry describes one T cell receptor beta chain. In every patient, relapse followed autologous stem cell transplantation, while exposure to brentuximab vedotin differed. The protocol was immunoSEQ multiplex PCR, while the TCRdb copy is restricted to in-frame clones and leaves out a portion. The table shows 90,000 to 130,000 clones, with 80% to 90% occurring only once. This record belongs to a study of PD-1 blockade in classical Hodgkin lymphoma. There are 16 residues in the CDR3. Germline assignment: CDR1 MGHRA and CDR2 YSYEKL. The V gene lost 4 bases and the J gene lost 0 bases, with 13 bases spanning the gap.

This chain connects TRBV4-1 to TRBJ1-3; D is possibly TRBD1 (5 bases). The source of this sequence is a human donor with classical Hodgkin lymphoma. The specimen comprised peripheral blood mononuclear cells (PBMCs), sampled before the second cycle of nivolumab. The CDR3 protein is CASSRWGRDSGNTIYF. The DNA for the CDR3 is TGCGCCAGCAGCCGTTGGGGGAGGGACTCTGGAAACACCATATATTTT.